Reported below is one T cell receptor beta chain. The data originate from a study of blood T cell repertoires in COVID-19. Study context: Acute and convalescent COVID-19 samples came from the United States, Italy and Spain. T cells, B-cell-depleted T cells, or PBMCs provided the cDNA or gDNA that served as material.

The CDR3 length is 15 residues. Germline assignment: CDR1 GTSNPN and CDR2 SVGIG (reference sequence). The V gene end was trimmed by 3 bases and the J gene end by 3 bases; junction bases not matched to a gene: 9. In the authors' methods: By means of reference gene primer amplification, nucleated cell counts were estimated. Libraries were prepared by immunoSEQ multiplex PCR; TCRdb keeps only in-frame clonotypes and omits some of them. D and trimming were read from the DNA, whereas the V and J calls and clone size are those reported in that table. The sample contains 150,000 to 200,000 clones, 60% to 80% of which appear only once.

The sequenced sample was peripheral blood. The chain links TRBV30 to TRBJ2-7; 9 bases are a match to TRBD1. The TCR comes from a woman in her sixties or seventies with acute or convalescent COVID-19. In DNA form, the CDR3 reads TGTGCCTGGAGCCCCCGAGGGACAGGGATCTACGAGCAGTACTTC. It is translated as CAWSPRGTGIYEQYF.